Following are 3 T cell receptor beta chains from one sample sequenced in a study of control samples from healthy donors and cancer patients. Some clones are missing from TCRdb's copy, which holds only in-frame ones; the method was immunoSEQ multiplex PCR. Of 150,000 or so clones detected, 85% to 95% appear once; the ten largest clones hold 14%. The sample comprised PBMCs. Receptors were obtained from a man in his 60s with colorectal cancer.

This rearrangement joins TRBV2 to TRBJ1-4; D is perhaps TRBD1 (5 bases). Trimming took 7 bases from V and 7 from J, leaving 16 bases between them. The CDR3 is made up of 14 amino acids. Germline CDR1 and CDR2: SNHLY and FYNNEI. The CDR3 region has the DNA TGTGCCAGCAACCAGGGATTAGGCGGTGAAAAACTGTTTTTT. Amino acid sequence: CASNQGLGGEKLFF.

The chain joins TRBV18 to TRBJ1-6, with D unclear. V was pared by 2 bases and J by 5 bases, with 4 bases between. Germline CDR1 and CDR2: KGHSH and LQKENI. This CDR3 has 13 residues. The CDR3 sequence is CASSPIDNSPLHF. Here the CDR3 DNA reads TGTGCCAGCTCACCAATTGATAATTCACCCCTCCACTTT.

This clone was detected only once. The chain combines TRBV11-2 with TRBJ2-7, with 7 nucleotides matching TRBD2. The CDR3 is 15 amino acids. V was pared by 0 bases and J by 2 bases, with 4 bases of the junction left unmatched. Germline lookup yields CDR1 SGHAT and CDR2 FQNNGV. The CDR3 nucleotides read TGTGCCAGCAGCTTAGACCAGCGGGGCGCCTACGAGCAGTACTTC. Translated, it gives CASSLDQRGAYEQYF.